These 17 T cell receptor beta chains share one sample of origin, sequenced in a study of glioma-infiltrating T cells. TCR alpha and beta CDR3 regions were amplified from RNA using iRepertoire nested multiplex PCR. Each CDR3 protein is one row after TCRdb ran MiXCR on the multiplex PCR reads. The sample records more than 300,000 distinct CDR3 sequences, 41% being singletons. Material: glioma tissue, nonneoplastic brain tissue, or PBMCs (not recorded which). Receptors originate from a human donor with low-grade glioma or glioblastoma, undergoing nonglioma brain surgery, or in good health (not recorded which).

The chain carries TRBV6-1 and TRBJ2-7; TRBD2 matches 8 bases. The CDR3 totals 16 residues. Germline CDR1 MNHNS, CDR2 SASEGT. Trimming cost V 6 bases and J 4 bases; bases outside gene matches: 14. The CDR3: CASSFLRVTSGYEQYF. The CDR3, as DNA: TGTGCCAGCAGCTTCCTCCGGGTCACTAGCGGTTACGAGCAGTACTTC.

The DNA of the CDR3 is TGTGCCAGCAGGGGGGCGGACAGGGAAAATGAGCAGTTCTTC. Translating gives CASRGADRENEQFF. The genes are TRBV6-5 and TRBJ2-1; TRBD1 aligns across 8 bases. The V gene end was trimmed by 6 bases and the J gene end by 7 bases; junction bases not matched to a gene: 8. The CDR3 consists of 14 residues. CDR1 is MNHEY and CDR2 is SVGAGI in the germline V gene.

This rearrangement joins TRBV6-1 to TRBJ2-7; 11 bases fit TRBD1. The CDR3 is 15 residues long. The germline gives CDR1 MNHNS, CDR2 SASEGT. The V segment lost 1 base and the J segment 2 bases; nucleotides outside the gene matches: 1. The CDR3 bases are TGTGCCAGCAGTGAAGGGGGACAGGGGGCCTACGAGCAGTACTTC. Translated, it gives CASSEGGQGAYEQYF.

This clonotype was counted between two and nine times. The chain joins TRBV20-1 to TRBJ1-1, with D uncertain. V gave up 0 bases and J gave up 2 bases, with 10 bases separating them. In germline, CDR1 is DFQATT, CDR2 SNEGSKA (reference sequence). The CDR3 is made up of 14 amino acids. The CDR3 DNA is TGCAGTGCTAGAGATCGGTGGGCCAACACTGAAGCTTTCTTT. Its protein product is CSARDRWANTEAFF.

The genes are TRBV7-2 and TRBJ2-7, with 8 bases lining up with TRBD1. V was pared by 2 bases and J by 3 bases, with 9 bases of the junction left unmatched. The germline V gene encodes CDR1 SGHTA and CDR2 FQGNSA. CDR3 length: 16 residues. Written as DNA, the CDR3 is TGTGCCAGCAGCTTAATAGGGACAGGAGGAAACTACGAGCAGTACTTC. It specifies CASSLIGTGGNYEQYF.

The chain couples TRBV20-1 to TRBJ1-1, with a weak D call TRBD1 (5 bases). CDR1 DFQATT and CDR2 SNEGSKA come from the germline V gene (reference sequence). V dropped 0 bases and J dropped 0 bases, with 11 bases sitting between them. The CDR3 has 15 residues. The CDR3 DNA sequence: TGCAGTGCTAGAGACTGGGGGGGGGTGAACACTGAAGCTTTCTTT. Protein sequence: CSARDWGGVNTEAFF.

This clonotype was counted between two and nine times. This chain joins TRBV4-3 and TRBJ2-1; possibly TRBD2 for D (5 bases). Germline V gene lookup returns CDR1 LGHNA and CDR2 YSLEER. The germline V and J ends were trimmed by 0 bases and 3 bases, with 15 bases remaining between them. The CDR3 runs to 17 residues. CDR3 bases: TGCGCCAGCAGCCAAGAAGCCCAGGAGGAGAGCTACAATGAGCAGTTCTTC. It encodes CASSQEAQEESYNEQFF.

This clonotype was counted at least ten times. This chain joins TRBV27 and TRBJ1-5; D uncertain. Germline lookup yields CDR1 MNHEY and CDR2 SMNVEV (reference sequence). This CDR3 region has 16 residues. V lost 4 bases to trimming and J lost 1 base, with 14 bases between them. In DNA form, the CDR3 reads TGTGCCAGCAGTTGGACCGGGCATCTAAGCAATCAGCCCCAGCATTTT. Amino acid sequence: CASSWTGHLSNQPQHF.

The rearrangement joins TRBV24-1 to TRBJ2-5; D is uncertain. Trimming took 4 bases from V and 7 from J, leaving 12 bases between them. This CDR3 spans 13 amino acids. The V gene's germline CDR1 is KGHDR and CDR2 SFDVKD. The CDR3 DNA reads TGTGCCACCAGTGACTCGGCCCGCCGGACCCAGTACTTC. Its protein product is CATSDSARRTQYF.

Concerning this clonotype itself: A much larger clone differs by one base, so this may be a read error. V is TRBV27 and J is TRBJ2-7; TRBD2 matches at 7 bases. The CDR3 spans 15 residues. CDR1 is MNHEY and CDR2 is SMNVEV in the germline V gene (reference sequence). V dropped 3 bases and J dropped 2; count of bases not matched to a gene: 7. The CDR3 nucleotides read TGTGCCAGCAGTTTCAGGGTAGCGGGCCCCTACGAGCAGTACTTC. It yields the protein CASSFRVAGPYEQYF.

V is TRBV29-1 and J is TRBJ2-3; 9 bases align to TRBD2. Germline lookup yields CDR1 SQVTM and CDR2 ANQGSEA. This CDR3 contains 14 residues. Trimming cost V 6 bases and J 3 bases; bases outside gene matches: 7. The CDR3 sequence is CSVPGTSQTDTQYF. The CDR3, as DNA: TGCAGCGTGCCGGGGACTAGCCAGACAGATACGCAGTATTTT.

V usage is TRBV2 and J usage is TRBJ2-1, with D uncertain. Between the trimmed V and J ends, which lost 4 bases and 4 bases, there was a span of 11 bases. Germline CDR1 and CDR2: SNHLY and FYNNEI. The CDR3 is 14 residues long. The CDR3 loop reads CASSGRATYNEQFF. For the CDR3, the DNA is TGTGCCAGCAGTGGTCGGGCCACGTACAATGAGCAGTTCTTC.

This clonotype has ten or more counts. The chain has TRBV27 and TRBJ2-7; D is uncertain. Germline assignment: CDR1 MNHEY and CDR2 SMNVEV (reference sequence). This CDR3 spans 15 amino acids. V was trimmed by 8 bases and J by 0 bases, leaving 17 bases between them. The CDR3 sequence is CASSVVRLPSYEQYF. The CDR3 DNA is TGTGCCAGCTCGGTGGTAAGGCTCCCCTCCTACGAGCAGTACTTC.

Many counts were recorded for this clonotype. V and J are TRBV20-1 and TRBJ2-3, with 10 bases identical to TRBD2. Germline lookup yields CDR1 DFQATT and CDR2 SNEGSKA (reference sequence). The CDR3 contains 14 residues. The ends lost 5 bases at V and 6 bases at J; junction bases unmatched: 8. This CDR3 reads CSAALAGAGDTQYF. The CDR3 nucleotides are TGCAGTGCTGCCCTAGCGGGAGCGGGCGATACGCAGTATTTT.

To note about this clonotype: Being one base from a much bigger clone, this may be a read error. The V and J genes are TRBV28 and TRBJ1-1, with D possibly being TRBD1 (6 bases). The germline V gene has CDR1 MDHEN and CDR2 SYDVKM. With 10 bases removed from V and 5 bases from J, the gap between germline ends came to 17 bases. The CDR3 length is 13 residues. In DNA, the CDR3 is TGTGCCACCGGGGGACAAGGAACAACTGAAGCTTTCTTT. It specifies CATGGQGTTEAFF.

To note about this clonotype: This sequence may be a read error, since a much larger clone differs from it by one base. The chain links TRBV20-1 to TRBJ2-7; the D is unclear. With 5 bases removed from V and 8 bases from J, the gap between germline ends came to 25 bases. Germline V gives CDR1 DFQATT, CDR2 SNEGSKA (reference sequence). CDR3 size: 15 residues. This CDR3 reads CSAGVGGSNLLQQYF. The CDR3, as DNA: TGCAGTGCTGGAGTTGGCGGCTCCAACCTTCTCCAGCAGTACTTC.

V is TRBV18 and J is TRBJ2-1; D remains ambiguous. This CDR3 spans 14 amino acids. Per germline, CDR1 KGHSH and CDR2 LQKENI. With 0 bases removed from V and 6 bases from J, the gap between germline ends came to 9 bases. The CDR3 nucleotides are TGTGCCAGCTCACCACCAAGCCATGCCAATGAGCAGTTCTTC. It yields the protein CASSPPSHANEQFF.